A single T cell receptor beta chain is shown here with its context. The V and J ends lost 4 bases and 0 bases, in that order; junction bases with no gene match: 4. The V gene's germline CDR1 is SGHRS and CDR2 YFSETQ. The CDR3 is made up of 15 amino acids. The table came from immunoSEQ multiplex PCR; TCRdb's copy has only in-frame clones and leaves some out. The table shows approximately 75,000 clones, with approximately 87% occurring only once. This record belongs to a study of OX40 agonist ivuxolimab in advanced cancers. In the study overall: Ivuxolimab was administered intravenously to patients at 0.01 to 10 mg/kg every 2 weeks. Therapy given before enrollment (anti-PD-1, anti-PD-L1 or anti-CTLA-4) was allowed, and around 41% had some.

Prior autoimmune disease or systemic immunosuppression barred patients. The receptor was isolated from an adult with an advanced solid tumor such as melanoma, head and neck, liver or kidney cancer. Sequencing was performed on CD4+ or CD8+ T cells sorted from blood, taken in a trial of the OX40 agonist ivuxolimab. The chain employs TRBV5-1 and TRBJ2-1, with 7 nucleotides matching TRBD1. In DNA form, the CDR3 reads TGCGCCAGCAGCCCGGACAGGAGCTCCTACAATGAGCAGTTCTTC. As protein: CASSPDRSSYNEQFF.